The text below deals with one TCR beta chain. Its antigen is as yet unknown. The data are from a study of cytomegalovirus exposure and HLA in healthy donors. CDR1 is MNHNS and CDR2 is SASEGT in the germline V gene. V was trimmed by 3 bases and J by 2 bases, leaving 14 bases between them. The CDR3 runs 15 residues. Findings of the study overall: Sequencing depth roughly uniform across donors was assumed in presence/absence analyses. Accurate predictions that matched the HLA-A and HLA-B alleles of most subjects were reportedly made from TCR beta sequences. TCR beta chains numbering more than 150 were designated cytomegalovirus-associated. Within the data, a cluster of highly shared sequence variants was likely a sequencing artifact.

Both 60 Vbeta primers and 13 Jbeta primers went into the PCR. Sequencing used immunoSEQ multiplex PCR; TCRdb keeps in-frame clones, though not all of them. The table shows around 130,000 clones, with around 72% occurring only once. The origin of this receptor is a human donor in good health. The sample comprised PBMCs. The rearrangement links TRBV6-1 to TRBJ2-7; no clear D. The CDR3 region is CASSDRGVPPYEQYF. The CDR3 DNA reads as TGTGCCAGCAGTGATAGAGGAGTGCCCCCCTACGAGCAGTACTTC.